This note documents a single TCR beta chain sequence. Its cognate antigen has yet to be identified. No base quality values were provided; no much bigger clone lies one nucleotide off. The junction carries 9 bases between V and J, which are trimmed by 3 bases and 5 bases respectively. The CDR3 numbers 13 residues from cysteine through phenylalanine. The CDR3 DNA has 39 bases and is translated from base 1. CDR1 and CDR2 are drawn from the germline V gene: SGHRS, YFSETQ. The library relied on the immunoSEQ multiplex PCR assay. In the paper's pipeline: A statistical classification framework was built to diagnose cytomegalovirus status from the catalog of TCR beta chain sequences. Here the immuneACCESS table is served through TCRdb, limited to in-frame sequences with V and J called. Missing clones are a known gap in these copies; in checked studies unresolved V genes cover under half, and the rest lacks a known reason. The V and J calls and the clone size are those of that table, but D and trimming were determined from the DNA. This sample comprises around 130,000 clones, roughly 86% of them detected only once. The biggest ten clones account for 3% to 3.5% of the sample.

This sample was taken from a study of cytomegalovirus exposure and HLA in healthy donors (dated by TCRdb to 2016 to 2017). For context, the study as a whole: According to a later analysis, the roughly 120 validation repertoires were produced on the same platform as the 700 or so repertoires of the first cohort. The study aimed to test whether cataloging public T cell receptors could reveal signatures of past pathogen exposure. To predict cytomegalovirus infection status, the study combined high-throughput TCR immunosequencing, statistical association of individual TCRs with disease status, and machine learning. In addition to the first cohort of roughly 670 subjects, a separate validation cohort of 130 or so different subjects was used. Results and caveats for the whole study, not just this receptor: The study gave a list of more than 150 TCR beta chains associated with cytomegalovirus. Of the cluster scores, around 95% were above 0 in a later analysis, which found that TCRs clustered in the first cohort also tended to co-occur in the roughly 130 validation repertoires. While some public TCRs were present in many individuals, most TCR sequences turned up only very rarely across donors. According to the authors, the approach could potentially be generalized to other disease states and immunological phenotypes. The classifier was reported to diagnose cytomegalovirus status with high specificity and sensitivity in both the original and validation cohorts. A few of the identified cytomegalovirus-associated TCR beta chains were confirmed in vitro to be specific for cytomegalovirus antigens. The validation cohort had no HLA typing available for a later analysis, so co-occurrence within that cohort was assessed over all 120 or so repertoires.

Donors formed part of the validation cohort, which comprised approximately 130 subjects and was distinct from the first cohort of under 750 subjects. The chain uses TRBV5-1 and TRBJ2-1; 5 matching bases give a weak D call of TRBD1. The sequenced sample consisted of PBMCs. This sequence was found in a man aged 25 to 40 in good health and CMV-seronegative. The DNA is TGCGCCAGCAGCTGGGGCAGGGACAATGAGCAGTTCTTC. It translates to CASSWGRDNEQFF.